This T cell receptor beta chain was identified during a study of T cells expressing NK-cell markers. Study as a whole: In sorted CD3+CD56+NKG2C+, CD3+CD56+NKG2C- and CD3+CD56-NKG2C+ T cells, TCR beta repertoires were obtained. General study findings and limits: Once again these clonotypes came out on top in the CD3+CD56-NKG2C+ fraction of four donors.

The cDNA for TCR beta came from 5'RACE template switching with UMIs. TCRdb re-called the 5' RACE reads and shows each CDR3 protein once, DNA omitted. Recorded for this sample: some 390,000 distinct CDR3 sequences. Worth noting for this clonotype: Its cognate antigen is unknown.

The CDR3 contains 15 residues. Per germline, CDR1 LGHDT and CDR2 YNNKEL (reference sequence). This clonotype was obtained from a woman in her fifties or sixties in good health. V is TRBV3-1 and J is TRBJ2-1; absent DNA, TCRdb's TRBD2 call cannot be checked. Sequencing was carried out using blood T cells: a sorted CD56 or NKG2C T cell subset, CD4+ or CD8+ T cells, or bulk PBMC T cells (not recorded which). CDR3 protein: CASSQPSGRQHEQFF.